The 2 T cell receptor beta chains below come from one sample, sequenced in a study of blood T cell repertoires in COVID-19. TCRdb's copy holds only in-frame clones and misses some; the assay was immunoSEQ multiplex PCR. Here the sample spans hundreds of thousands of clones, over 75% being singletons. Specimen: peripheral blood. The receptor set was obtained from a young man with active or convalescent COVID-19.

This clone was counted a single time. The chain joins TRBV11-2 to TRBJ2-1, with TRBD1 identical over 10 bases. This CDR3 has 15 residues. Germline CDR1 SGHAT, CDR2 FQNNGV. The J segment lost 3 bases and the V segment lost 5 bases, leaving 4 bases of the junction unmatched. The CDR3 region is CASSLGTGVYNEQFF. For the CDR3, the DNA is TGTGCCAGCAGCCTGGGGACAGGGGTCTACAATGAGCAGTTCTTC.

The chain uses TRBV5-1 and TRBJ2-5, with 9 bases aligning to TRBD1. J was trimmed by 6 bases and V by 2 bases; bases with no gene match: 5. The CDR3 sequence is 14 residues long. The germline V gene has CDR1 SGHRS and CDR2 YFSETQ. CDR3 DNA: TGCGCCAGCAGCTTTACAACAGGGGGCAAGACCCAGTACTTC. It translates to CASSFTTGGKTQYF.